Below are 30 T cell receptor beta chains sequenced from a single sample in a study of T cell clonotyping in hematopoietic cell transplantation. TCRdb's table, derived via immunoSEQ multiplex PCR, lists solely in-frame clones and lacks some. Of around 10,000 clones in the sample, about 92% were seen once. Specified time point: recipient sample about 28 days before transplant, after cytoreduction. The sequencing here drew on peripheral blood mononuclear cells, taken before stem cell transplant. These receptors were obtained from a woman between 40 and 55 years old with acute myeloid leukemia. Some clones in this sample may be carry-over from other donors' samples.

The chain has TRBV11-2 and TRBJ2-1, with D maybe TRBD2 (6 bases). V was shortened by 0 bases and J by 7 bases, with 16 bases between the two germline ends. CDR3 size: 16 residues. The germline V gene has CDR1 SGHAT and CDR2 FQNNGV. This chain's CDR3 is CASSLEFRRAGNEQFF. The CDR3, as DNA: TGTGCCAGCAGCTTAGAGTTCAGGAGGGCGGGGAATGAGCAGTTCTTC.

The chain employs TRBV19 and TRBJ2-1, with 8 bases aligning to TRBD2. CDR1 LNHDA and CDR2 SQIVND come from the germline V gene (reference sequence). Losses at the gene ends were 4 bases for V and 8 bases for J; bases not matched to a gene: 13. CDR3 length: 16 residues. CDR3 protein: CASSTPAAGVLYEQFF. Here the CDR3 DNA reads TGTGCCAGTAGTACCCCGGCAGCGGGAGTGCTCTATGAGCAGTTCTTC.

The CDR3 DNA is TGTGCCAGCAGCTTAGCGACTGGGGAGCAGTACTTC. It encodes CASSLATGEQYF. J is TRBJ2-7 and V is TRBV11-2; D remains unclear. Germline V gives CDR1 SGHAT, CDR2 FQNNGV. There are 12 residues in the CDR3. The V end lost 1 base, the J end lost 7 bases, and 8 bases lay between the germline ends.

This clone was observed once. The chain couples TRBV10-2 to TRBJ2-1; D remains ambiguous. Trimming shortened V by 7 bases and J by 5 bases, and 6 bases separated the two germline ends. The length of the CDR3 is 11 residues. Per germline, CDR1 WSHSY and CDR2 SAAADI. This CDR3 is CASTGNNEQFF. CDR3 DNA sequence: TGCGCCAGCACAGGAAACAATGAGCAGTTCTTC.

By its share, this clone is large. The chain employs TRBV10-3 and TRBJ2-7; D uncertain. The V end lost 8 bases, the J end lost 5 bases, and 10 bases lay between the germline ends. The CDR3 is 11 amino acids. The germline gives CDR1 ENHRY, CDR2 SYGVKD. CDR3 protein: CAIGMANEQYF. The CDR3 nucleotides read TGTGCCATCGGTATGGCTAACGAGCAGTACTTC.

This clone has a single count. The chain employs TRBV11-2 and TRBJ2-1; 7 bases line up with TRBD2. The CDR3 is made up of 15 amino acids. The V segment lost 6 bases and the J segment 0 bases; nucleotides outside the gene matches: 5. Germline lookup yields CDR1 SGHAT and CDR2 FQNNGV. The CDR3 spells CASRSPSGSYNEQFF. The CDR3 nucleotides read TGTGCCAGCAGGTCCCCTAGCGGCTCCTACAATGAGCAGTTCTTC.

The genes are TRBV19 and TRBJ2-7; D is possibly TRBD1 or TRBD2 (7 bases each). The CDR3 covers 14 residues. The V end was cut by 7 bases, the J end by 4 bases, with 17 bases between. Germline loops: CDR1 LNHDA, CDR2 SQIVND (reference sequence). The CDR3 region has the DNA TGTGCCAGTAATCAACCAGGGGGGGGGTACGAGCAGTACTTC. Amino acid sequence: CASNQPGGGYEQYF.

The chain has TRBV30 and TRBJ2-5, with a possible D match to TRBD1 (6 bases). The germline V and J ends were trimmed by 0 bases and 5 bases, with 16 bases remaining between them. The CDR3 is 15 amino acids. In germline, CDR1 is GTSNPN, CDR2 SVGIG (reference sequence). The CDR3 DNA is TGTGCCTGGAGTGTACCCTGGGGGACACAGGAGACCCAGTACTTC. Translated, it gives CAWSVPWGTQETQYF.

The rearrangement links TRBV14 to TRBJ2-1, with a tentative D call TRBD1 (6 bases). The V gene lost 5 bases and the J gene lost 9 bases, with 14 bases spanning the gap. CDR1 and CDR2 (germline): SGHDN, FVKESK. The CDR3 totals 13 residues. The CDR3 nucleotides are TGTGCCAGCAGCTCAGGGGTATTGATTGAGCAGTTCTTC. It codes for CASSSGVLIEQFF.

The chain is built from TRBV5-8 and TRBJ2-5, with 13 bases that match TRBD2. This CDR3 spans 17 amino acids. Per germline, CDR1 SGHTS and CDR2 YDEGEE. J was trimmed by 5 bases and V by 0 bases; bases with no gene match: 7. CDR3 sequence (DNA): TGTGCCAGCAGCTTGGGACTAGCGGGAGGACCCCATGAGACCCAGTACTTC. It specifies CASSLGLAGGPHETQYF.

This sequence joins TRBV5-6 and TRBJ2-3, with TRBD1 identical over 7 bases. Losses at the gene ends were 4 bases for V and 6 bases for J; bases not matched to a gene: 14. The germline CDR1 and CDR2 sequences are SGHDT and YYEEEE. The CDR3 has 16 amino acids. The CDR3 DNA reads TGTGCCAGCAGCAAGACTATAGGACAGGTTCATGATACGCAGTATTTT. The encoded protein is CASSKTIGQVHDTQYF.

The rearrangement joins TRBV19 to TRBJ2-7; D is undetermined. CDR1 is LNHDA, CDR2 SQIVND, per germline (reference sequence). The CDR3 sequence is 12 residues long. Trimming removed 1 base at V and 6 bases at J, with 7 bases between. CDR3 loop: CASSIGVGEQYF. The DNA for the CDR3 is TGTGCCAGTAGTATAGGGGTTGGCGAGCAGTACTTC.

The rearrangement links TRBV7-6 to TRBJ1-1; 7 bases are shared with TRBD1. The CDR3 totals 17 residues. The germline V gene has CDR1 SGHVS and CDR2 FNYEAQ. The V and J ends lost 2 bases and 1 base, in that order; junction bases with no gene match: 10. CDR3 protein: CASSLKSRRQGNTEAFF. In nucleotides, the CDR3 is TGTGCCAGCAGCTTAAAATCTCGGCGACAGGGGAACACTGAAGCTTTCTTT.

CDR3 residues: CASSLTGSGNTIYF. The CDR3 DNA reads TGTGCCAGCAGCTTAACTGGCTCTGGAAACACCATATATTTT. This chain uses TRBV7-3 with TRBJ1-3; no clear D gene. CDR1 is SGHTA and CDR2 is FQGTGA in the germline V gene. The CDR3 contains 14 residues. V lost 0 bases to trimming and J lost 0 bases, with 3 bases between them.

This chain's CDR3 is CASSQVPLTSGSTYEQYF. The CDR3 region has the DNA TGTGCCAGCAGCCAAGTCCCCTTGACTAGCGGGAGTACATACGAGCAGTACTTC. This rearrangement joins TRBV4-2 to TRBJ2-7; TRBD2 agrees at 12 bases. The trim removed 1 base at V and 4 bases at J, leaving 11 bases unmatched. CDR1 is LGHNA, CDR2 YNFKEQ, per germline. The CDR3 runs to 18 residues.

The genes are TRBV19 and TRBJ2-1; 13 bases map to TRBD2. V was clipped by 0 bases and J by 9 bases; unmatched bases: 2. CDR3 size: 15 residues. In germline, CDR1 is LNHDA, CDR2 SQIVND (reference sequence). This CDR3 reads CASSIEGLAGSEQFF. CDR3 DNA sequence: TGTGCCAGTAGTATAGAGGGACTAGCGGGGAGTGAGCAGTTCTTC.

The V call is TRBV2, the J call TRBJ2-2; 9 bases line up with TRBD2. From germline, CDR1 is SNHLY and CDR2 FYNNEI. The CDR3 is made up of 15 amino acids. The V and J ends lost 5 bases and 4 bases, in that order; junction bases with no gene match: 5. The CDR3 DNA reads TGTGCCAGCAGTTTGGGACTAGCCCTCACCGGGGAGCTGTTTTTT. Protein: CASSLGLALTGELFF.

This clone was counted between two and nine times. The chain joins TRBV7-9 to TRBJ2-7; D is undetermined. Trimming shortened V by 5 bases and J by 6 bases, and 5 bases separated the two germline ends. Per the germline V gene, CDR1 is SEHNR and CDR2 is FQNEAQ (reference sequence). The CDR3 has 10 residues. The CDR3 DNA is TGTGCCAGCAGCGGAACCGAGCAGTACTTC. Translated, it gives CASSGTEQYF.

This clone was seen just once. This chain links TRBV14 with TRBJ1-1; TRBD1 matches at 10 bases. V shed 7 bases and J 4 bases; nucleotides not matched to a gene: 15. This CDR3 contains 17 residues. Germline V lookup: CDR1 SGHDN, CDR2 FVKESK. The CDR3 loop is CASIQAVVGTGATEAFF. The CDR3 DNA sequence: TGTGCCAGCATCCAGGCCGTTGTCGGGACAGGGGCCACTGAAGCTTTCTTT.

The chain employs TRBV30 and TRBJ2-5; 9 bases line up with TRBD1. Germline V gives CDR1 GTSNPN, CDR2 SVGIG (reference sequence). The CDR3 totals 14 residues. Trimming cost V 5 bases and J 5 bases; bases outside gene matches: 9. The DNA for the CDR3 is TGTGCCTGGGCCACCGGACAGGGGTTGGAGACCCAGTACTTC. It codes for CAWATGQGLETQYF. The full variable domain, completed using reference TRBV30 and TRBJ2-5, is SQTIHQWPATLVQPVGSPLSLECTVEGTSNPNLYWYRQAAGRGLQLLFYSVGIGQISSEVPQNLSASRPQDRQFILSSKKLLLSDSGFYLCAWATGQGLETQYFGPGTRLLVL.

This clone was found a few times. The CDR3 loop is CASSAGRSAQHF. CDR3 coding DNA: TGTGCCAGTAGCGCAGGGCGCTCGGCCCAGCATTTT. The chain links TRBV19 to TRBJ1-5; a weak D match, TRBD1 (5 bases). CDR3 length: 12 residues. Trimming cost V 6 bases and J 11 bases, with 14 bases left between them. The germline CDR1 and CDR2 sequences are LNHDA and SQIVND (reference sequence).

The CDR3 sequence: CASSATGFGANVLTF. The CDR3 nucleotides read TGTGCCAGTAGCGCGACAGGGTTTGGGGCCAACGTCCTGACTTTC. The chain is built from TRBV19 and TRBJ2-6; TRBD1 matches 7 bases. Germline CDR1 is LNHDA and CDR2 is SQIVND (reference sequence). The CDR3 covers 15 residues. V was pared by 6 bases and J by 3 bases, with 5 bases of the junction left unmatched.

The J gene is TRBJ1-2, the V gene TRBV5-8; D uncertain. V lost 0 bases to trimming and J lost 7 bases, with 7 bases between them. The germline gives CDR1 SGHTS, CDR2 YDEGEE. The CDR3 is 12 residues long. CDR3 in DNA: TGTGCCAGCAGCTTGGACTCACCTGGCTACACCTTC. Translating gives CASSLDSPGYTF. The variable domain in full, with the rest retrieved from reference TRBV5-8 and TRBJ1-2, is EAGVTQSPTHLIKTRGQQATLRCSPISGHTSVYWYQQALGLGLQFLLWYDEGEERNRGNFPPRFSGRQFPNYSSELNVNALELEDSALYLCASSLDSPGYTFGSGTRLTVV.

The V gene is TRBV10-3, the J gene TRBJ2-7, with D tentatively TRBD2 (6 bases). This CDR3 comprises 15 residues. V lost 3 bases and J lost 4, with 16 bases in between. Germline loops: CDR1 ENHRY, CDR2 SYGVKD. CDR3 in DNA: TGTGCCATCAGTGACTCCGGGACTGCGAGTTACGAGCAGTACTTC. Translated, it gives CAISDSGTASYEQYF.

The chain has TRBV5-8 and TRBJ2-3; D remains ambiguous. Trimming removed 0 bases from V and 0 bases from J, with 17 bases in between. This CDR3 spans 18 amino acids. Germline CDR1 and CDR2: SGHTS and YDEGEE. CDR3 protein: CASSLVFPLAVSTDTQYF. CDR3 nucleotides: TGTGCCAGCAGCTTGGTTTTCCCGTTGGCAGTAAGCACAGATACGCAGTATTTT.

The chain has TRBV29-1 and TRBJ2-1, with D hard to call. With 6 bases removed from V and 9 bases from J, the gap between germline ends came to 9 bases. CDR3 length equals 10 residues. CDR1 and CDR2 from the germline V gene are SQVTM and ANQGSEA. The CDR3 bases are TGCAGCGTGGGTTATGCTGAGCAGTTCTTC. Its protein product is CSVGYAEQFF.

The gene calls are TRBV4-3 and TRBJ2-7; TRBD1 might be the D (5 bases). This CDR3 has 13 residues. Germline lookup yields CDR1 LGHNA and CDR2 YSLEER. V lost 1 base and J 5 bases, leaving 9 bases between the germline ends. The CDR3 DNA reads TGCGCCAGCAGCCAAGTTACAGGCCACGAGCAGTACTTC. Translating gives CASSQVTGHEQYF.

The J gene is TRBJ1-1, the V gene TRBV27, with TRBD1 matching over 10 bases. Losses at the gene ends were 5 bases for V and 12 bases for J; bases not matched to a gene: 6. The CDR3 loop spans 12 amino acids. Germline CDR1 reads MNHEY; CDR2 reads SMNVEV (reference sequence). The chain's CDR3 is CASSRQGAKSFF. DNA for the CDR3: TGTGCCAGCAGTCGACAGGGGGCGAAATCTTTCTTT.

The gene calls are TRBV5-1 and TRBJ1-3; D is ambiguous. The ends were cut back, 1 base at V and 0 bases at J, with 11 bases in the middle. CDR1 is SGHRS, CDR2 YFSETQ, per germline. The CDR3 is 16 residues long. CDR3 protein: CASSLSEASSGNTIYF. DNA for the CDR3: TGCGCCAGCAGCTTGAGCGAGGCCAGCTCTGGAAACACCATATATTTT.

V is TRBV5-1 and J is TRBJ2-7; 9 bases match TRBD2. There are 15 residues in the CDR3. The germline gives CDR1 SGHRS, CDR2 YFSETQ. V lost 2 bases and J lost 2; bases outside the gene matches: 5. The CDR3 DNA reads TGCGCCAGCAGCTTCGGGGGCGGGAGGGCCTACGAGCAGTACTTC. Protein product: CASSFGGGRAYEQYF.